A single sample gave rise to the 26 T cell receptor beta chains below, sequenced in a study of blood T cell repertoires in COVID-19. Generated by immunoSEQ multiplex PCR, the TCRdb table keeps only in-frame clones and is missing some. The sample has over 200,000 clones; more than 75% are singletons. Sequences were obtained from peripheral blood. The source is a woman aged 45-59 years with acute or convalescent COVID-19.

The rearrangement joins TRBV24-1 to TRBJ2-1, with 16 nucleotides matching TRBD2. Germline CDR1 and CDR2: KGHDR and SFDVKD. The CDR3 is made up of 19 amino acids. The V gene end was trimmed by 4 bases and the J gene end by 6 bases; junction bases not matched to a gene: 11. The CDR3 is CATSDPWGTSGRGGNEQFF. CDR3 DNA sequence: TGTGCCACCAGTGACCCCTGGGGGACTAGCGGGAGGGGAGGCAATGAGCAGTTCTTC.

The rearrangement joins TRBV6-5 to TRBJ2-7; D is perhaps TRBD1 (6 bases). The CDR3 runs to 14 residues. Germline V gene lookup returns CDR1 MNHEY and CDR2 SVGAGI. V was clipped by 3 bases and J by 0 bases, with 9 bases between them. CDR3 DNA: TGTGCCAGCAGTTATCAGGGGAGCTCCTACGAGCAGTACTTC. Amino acid sequence: CASSYQGSSYEQYF.

This chain links TRBV6-2 or TRBV6-3 with TRBJ1-1; possible D gene TRBD1, 6 bases. V was cut by 0 bases and J by 1 base, with 12 bases left in between. CDR1 is MNHEY and CDR2 is SVGEGT in the germline V gene. This CDR3 is 16 amino acids long. CDR3 region: CASSYSMGARNTEAFF. Written as DNA, the CDR3 is TGTGCCAGCAGTTACTCGATGGGGGCCCGGAACACTGAAGCTTTCTTT.

This clone is a singleton in its sample. V and J are TRBV18 and TRBJ2-7; 7 bases are shared with TRBD2. The CDR3 is 14 amino acids. After removal of 2 bases from V and 0 bases from J, the junction contained 1 base not matched to a gene. CDR1 and CDR2 from the germline V gene are KGHSH and LQKENI. In DNA form, the CDR3 reads TGTGCCAGCTCACCAACGGGAGGCTCCTACGAGCAGTACTTC. Translation gives CASSPTGGSYEQYF. Based on the CDR3 plus reference TRBV18 and TRBJ2-7, the full variable domain is NAGVMQNPRHLVRRRGQEARLRCSPMKGHSHVYWYRQLPEEGLKFMVYLQKENIIDESGMPKERFSAEFPKEGPSILRIQQVVRGDSAAYFCASSPTGGSYEQYFGPGTRLTVT.

The chain has TRBV5-4 and TRBJ2-1; 15 nucleotides align to TRBD2. Per germline, CDR1 SGHNT and CDR2 YYREEE (reference sequence). The CDR3 runs to 17 residues. Losses at the gene ends were 4 bases for V and 4 bases for J; bases not matched to a gene: 6. CDR3 nucleotide sequence: TGTGCCAGCAGCGGCCGGGGACTAGCGGGAGGATACAATGAGCAGTTCTTC. Translation gives CASSGRGLAGGYNEQFF.

V usage is TRBV3-1 (or the pseudogene TRBV3-2) and J usage is TRBJ1-6; maybe TRBD1 (6 bases). The germline V and J ends were trimmed by 9 bases and 9 bases, with 15 bases remaining between them. Germline V CDR1 and CDR2: LGHDT, YNNKEL (reference sequence). The CDR3 runs 13 residues. The CDR3 spells CARTRGFTSPLHF. CDR3 bases: TGTGCCAGAACTAGGGGGTTTACTTCACCCCTCCACTTT.

J is TRBJ2-3 and V is TRBV28; D not resolved. The length of the CDR3 is 11 residues. V lost 7 bases and J lost 6, with 8 bases in between. In germline, CDR1 is MDHEN, CDR2 SYDVKM. CDR3 coding DNA: TGTGCCAGCATCGCGTCGGATACGCAGTATTTT. It codes for CASIASDTQYF.

CDR3 residues: CASSSQGLAGGPDTQYF. Here the CDR3 DNA reads TGTGCCAGCAGCTCCCAGGGACTAGCGGGAGGTCCAGATACGCAGTATTTT. V and J are TRBV7-3 and TRBJ2-3, with 15 bases identical to TRBD2. The CDR3 runs 17 residues. Germline CDR1 SGHTA, CDR2 FQGTGA. The trim removed 4 bases at V and 4 bases at J, leaving 6 bases unmatched.

This clone appeared once. The rearrangement links TRBV10-3 to TRBJ2-7; a weak D match, TRBD1 (7 bases). This CDR3 has 15 amino acids. Germline values: CDR1 ENHRY, CDR2 SYGVKD. V lost 4 bases and J lost 4, with 17 bases in between. The CDR3 DNA reads TGTGCCATCAGTGCGGGGACAGCGGAGGGGTACGAGCAGTACTTC. Amino acids: CAISAGTAEGYEQYF.

This chain connects TRBV24-1 to TRBJ2-6; a weak D match, TRBD2 (5 bases). Trimming stripped 2 bases from V and 2 bases from J, with 9 bases between. Germline CDR1 and CDR2: KGHDR and SFDVKD. The CDR3 is 16 residues long. CDR3 in amino acids: CATSDSEGPGANVLTF. CDR3 nucleotide sequence: TGTGCCACCAGTGATTCCGAGGGTCCTGGGGCCAACGTCCTGACTTTC.

The gene calls are TRBV19 and TRBJ1-2; maybe TRBD1 (6 bases). This CDR3 has 15 amino acids. The germline V and J ends were trimmed by 7 bases and 0 bases, with 15 bases remaining between them. The germline CDR1 and CDR2 sequences are LNHDA and SQIVND (reference sequence). This chain's CDR3 is CASIAWTASNYGYTF. The CDR3 nucleotides are TGTGCCAGTATCGCCTGGACAGCTTCTAACTATGGCTACACCTTC. The full variable domain, completed using reference TRBV19 and TRBJ1-2, is DGGITQSPKYLFRKEGQNVTLSCEQNLNHDAMYWYRQDPGQGLRLIYYSQIVNDFQKGDIAEGYSVSREKKESFPLTVTSAQKNPTAFYLCASIAWTASNYGYTFGSGTRLTVV.

This clone occurred once. This chain connects TRBV27 to TRBJ2-1, with D perhaps matching TRBD1 (6 bases). Germline V gene data show CDR1 as MNHEY and CDR2 as SMNVEV (reference sequence). The length of the CDR3 is 14 residues. V lost 6 bases and J lost 5, with 14 bases in between. The CDR3 DNA follows: TGTGCCAGCAGACCCTTGGACAGAGACAATGAGCAGTTCTTC. This codes for CASRPLDRDNEQFF.

The chain joins TRBV28 to TRBJ2-5; D may be TRBD1 (6 bases). Germline V gives CDR1 MDHEN, CDR2 SYDVKM. V dropped 2 bases and J dropped 3 bases, with 13 bases sitting between them. The CDR3 has 15 residues. The CDR3: CASSLRGKVEETQYF. The CDR3 nucleotides are TGTGCCAGCAGTTTAAGGGGGAAGGTTGAAGAGACCCAGTACTTC.

The chain employs TRBV28 and TRBJ2-7; 7 bases map to TRBD1. Germline loops: CDR1 MDHEN, CDR2 SYDVKM. The CDR3 loop spans 14 amino acids. V was pared by 7 bases and J by 0 bases, with 6 bases of the junction left unmatched. CDR3 in amino acids: CASIPDRPSYEQYF. The CDR3 DNA reads TGTGCCAGCATCCCGGACAGGCCCTCCTACGAGCAGTACTTC.

The gene calls are TRBV5-6 and TRBJ1-3; D unresolved. Germline-derived CDR1 and CDR2 are SGHDT and YYEEEE. The V and J ends lost 4 bases and 0 bases respectively, with 8 bases between them. The CDR3 is 14 residues long. The CDR3: CASSNPRSGNTIYF. The CDR3 region has the DNA TGTGCCAGCAGCAATCCTCGCTCTGGAAACACCATATATTTT.

The chain uses TRBV27 and TRBJ1-2, with D tentatively TRBD1 (6 bases). V lost 6 bases, J lost 4 bases, and 15 bases lay in between. Germline V gene lookup returns CDR1 MNHEY and CDR2 SMNVEV (reference sequence). The CDR3 consists of 14 residues. The chain's CDR3 is CASRPTGAIYGYTF. CDR3 in DNA: TGTGCCAGCAGACCGACAGGAGCGATCTATGGCTACACCTTC.

As regards this clone: This sample includes further DNA sequences coding for the same CDR3. The V gene is TRBV2, the J gene TRBJ2-3; D possibly corresponds to TRBD1 (5 bases). Germline V lookup: CDR1 SNHLY, CDR2 FYNNEI. This CDR3 contains 12 residues. V gave up 6 bases and J gave up 4 bases, with 8 bases separating them. Here the CDR3 reads CASRQGADTQYF. The CDR3 DNA reads as TGTGCCAGCAGGCAGGGCGCAGATACGCAGTATTTT.

V and J are TRBV29-1 and TRBJ1-1; tentatively, D is TRBD1 (5 bases). The CDR3 has 12 amino acids. V was cut by 8 bases and J by 3 bases, with 13 bases left in between. CDR1 is SQVTM, CDR2 ANQGSEA, per germline. This CDR3 is CSIPRGYTEAFF. The CDR3 DNA sequence: TGCAGCATCCCGCGGGGGTACACTGAAGCTTTCTTT.

J is TRBJ1-4 and V is TRBV6-5; D call uncertain. V lost 5 bases and J lost 8, with 6 bases in between. Per germline, CDR1 MNHEY and CDR2 SVGAGI. The CDR3 spans 11 residues. The CDR3 spells CASSLDEKLFF. CDR3 sequence (DNA): TGTGCCAGCAGTCTAGACGAAAAACTGTTTTTT.

This clone has only a few counts. This chain connects TRBV24-1 to TRBJ2-2; 7 nucleotides align to TRBD2. The CDR3 runs to 18 residues. J gave up 6 bases and V 0 bases, and 12 bases lay outside the gene matches. Germline CDR1 KGHDR, CDR2 SFDVKD. The CDR3 sequence: CATSDLQWAGDSPGELFF. CDR3 nucleotides: TGTGCCACCAGTGATTTGCAGTGGGCGGGAGACTCACCCGGGGAGCTGTTTTTT.

V and J are TRBV9 and TRBJ2-3; 10 positions agree with TRBD2. The CDR3 sequence is 15 residues long. Germline values: CDR1 SGDLS, CDR2 YYNGEE. V lost 4 bases to trimming and J lost 4 bases; unmatched junction nucleotides: 6. In nucleotides, the CDR3 is TGTGCCAGCAGCTTATCGACTAGCGGGTCAGATACGCAGTATTTT. Its protein is CASSLSTSGSDTQYF.

V usage is TRBV7-8 and J usage is TRBJ1-3; TRBD1 matches at 7 bases. Germline values: CDR1 SGHVS, CDR2 FQNEAQ. The CDR3 runs to 14 residues. V lost 3 bases to trimming and J lost 4 bases; unmatched junction nucleotides: 3. CDR3 loop: CASSFRGTGNTIYF. CDR3 nucleotides: TGTGCCAGCAGCTTCAGGGGGACAGGAAACACCATATATTTT.

The gene calls are TRBV24-1 and TRBJ1-2, with D maybe TRBD1 (5 bases). The CDR3 runs to 13 residues. V lost 6 bases and J lost 8, with 15 bases in between. CDR1 is KGHDR, CDR2 SFDVKD, per germline. Here the CDR3 DNA reads TGTGCCACCAGTCCCGGACATCCGATAGGCTACACCTTC. It codes for CATSPGHPIGYTF.

The chain uses TRBV4-3 and TRBJ1-2; no reliable D call. CDR1 and CDR2 from the germline V gene are LGHNA and YSLEER. The CDR3 has 17 amino acids. Trimming shortened V by 0 bases and J by 5 bases, and 19 bases separated the two germline ends. CDR3 region: CASSQDYPGELLYGYTF. In DNA form, the CDR3 reads TGCGCCAGCAGCCAAGATTATCCTGGGGAGCTCCTATATGGCTACACCTTC.

This rearrangement joins TRBV5-1 to TRBJ2-3; D might be TRBD2 (5 bases). Germline V gene lookup returns CDR1 SGHRS and CDR2 YFSETQ. Trimming cost V 1 base and J 2 bases, with 8 bases left between them. This CDR3 has 14 amino acids. The CDR3 is CASSLPGDTDTQYF. CDR3 sequence (DNA): TGCGCCAGCAGCTTGCCCGGGGACACAGATACGCAGTATTTT.

The chain uses TRBV5-1 and TRBJ2-7; 7 nucleotides match TRBD1. Trimming removed 5 bases from V and 0 bases from J; junction bases left unmatched: 5. The CDR3 runs to 14 residues. Per germline, CDR1 SGHRS and CDR2 YFSETQ. Here the CDR3 reads CASRAGTVSYEQYF. The CDR3 nucleotides read TGCGCCAGCAGAGCCGGGACAGTCTCCTACGAGCAGTACTTC.